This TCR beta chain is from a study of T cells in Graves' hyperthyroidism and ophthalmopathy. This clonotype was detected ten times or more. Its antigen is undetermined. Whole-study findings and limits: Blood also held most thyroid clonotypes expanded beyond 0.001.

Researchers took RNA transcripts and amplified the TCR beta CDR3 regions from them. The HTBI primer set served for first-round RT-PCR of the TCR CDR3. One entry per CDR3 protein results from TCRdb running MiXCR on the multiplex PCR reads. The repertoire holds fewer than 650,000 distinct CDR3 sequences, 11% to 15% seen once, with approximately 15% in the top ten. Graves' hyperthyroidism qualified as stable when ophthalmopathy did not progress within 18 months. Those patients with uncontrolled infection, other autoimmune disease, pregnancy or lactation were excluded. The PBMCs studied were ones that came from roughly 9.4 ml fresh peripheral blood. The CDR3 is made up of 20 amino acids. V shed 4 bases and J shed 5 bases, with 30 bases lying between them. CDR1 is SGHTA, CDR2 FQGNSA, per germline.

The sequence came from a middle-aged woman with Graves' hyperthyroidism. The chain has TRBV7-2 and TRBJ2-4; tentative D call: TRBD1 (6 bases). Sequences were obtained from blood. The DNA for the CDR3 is TGTGCCAGCAGCTCAATTCGACCCGAACTCCAACAGGGTCGCGAAAACATTCAGTACTTC. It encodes CASSSIRPELQQGRENIQYF.